Each of the 14 T cell receptor delta chains below was sequenced from the same sample in a study of fetal and pediatric gammadelta thymocytes. TCRdb reran clone calling via CATT on the reads. The data hold almost 2,000 delta-chain clones, with around a quarter observed a single time. Specimen: non-Vgamma9Vdelta2 gamma-delta T cells from the thymus. The subset was: CD3+gammadeltaTCR+ thymocytes not co-expressing Vgamma9 and Vdelta2. These receptors all come from a child who underwent cardiac surgery and was recorded as healthy.

By sample share, this clone is medium-sized. The sample holds other DNA sequences that translate to the same CDR3. This chain connects TRDV1 to TRDJ1; TRDD3 matches at 7 bases. This CDR3 comprises 21 residues. J lost 3 bases, V lost 2 bases, and 24 bases had no gene match. Germline V CDR1 and CDR2: TSWWSYY, QGS. The CDR3 sequence is CALGEITYGLLTGDIPDKLIF. CDR3 DNA sequence: TGTGCTCTTGGGGAAATTACCTACGGGCTCCTTACTGGGGATATCCCCGATAAACTCATCTTT.

This clone is labeled as medium-sized. This chain links TRDV1 with TRDJ1; 9 nucleotides line up with TRDD3. CDR3 length: 21 residues. The germline V gene encodes CDR1 TSWWSYY and CDR2 QGS. V shed 4 bases and J 1 base; nucleotides not matched to a gene: 22. The CDR3 loop reads CALGAPSSLGDPPSVTDKLIF. The CDR3 DNA follows: TGTGCTCTTGGGGCACCTTCCTCCCTGGGGGATCCCCCCTCGGTCACCGATAAACTCATCTTT.

This clone is medium-sized (0.01 to 0.1%) within its sample. This chain uses TRDV2 with TRDJ4; 9 bases fit TRDD3. J was trimmed by 3 bases and V by 3 bases; bases with no gene match: 16. Germline assignment: CDR1 GEAIGNYY and CDR2 EKD. The CDR3 is 17 residues long. CDR3 protein: CACDRKILRGYGGPLIF. The CDR3 DNA reads TGTGCCTGTGACCGGAAAATCCTAAGGGGATACGGTGGACCCCTGATCTTT.

The J gene is TRDJ3, while no V gene call was made. The CDR3 has 10 amino acids. This chain's CDR3 is CSGDTRQMFF. The CDR3 DNA is TGCTCCGGGGACACCCGACAGATGTTTTTC.

This clone was seen a handful of times. This chain uses TRDV1 with TRDJ1; D uncertain. The V and J ends lost 4 bases and 4 bases respectively, with 7 bases between them. In germline, CDR1 is TSWWSYY, CDR2 QGS. The CDR3 sequence is 12 residues long. CDR3 residues: CALGGLDDKLIF. As DNA, the CDR3 is TGTGCTCTTGGGGGCCTGGACGATAAACTCATCTTT.

In its sample, this clone ranks as large. The gene calls are TRDV2 and TRDJ1, with TRDD3 matching over 7 bases. The CDR3 contains 19 residues. With V trimmed by 5 bases and J by 11 bases, 31 bases remained unmatched. The germline gives CDR1 GEAIGNYY, CDR2 EKD. This chain's CDR3 is CACVTKILGIGREHGGLIF. The CDR3 DNA reads as TGTGCCTGTGTCACGAAGATACTGGGGATAGGAAGAGAACACGGAGGGCTCATCTTT.

This clone was observed once. This sequence may be a read error, since a much larger clone differs from it by one base. J is TRDJ1 and V is TRDV1; 11 bases line up with TRDD3. In germline, CDR1 is TSWWSYY, CDR2 QGS. The CDR3 contains 21 residues. Here the CDR3 reads CALGELVYPYWGISYTNKLIF. In DNA, the CDR3 is TGTGCTCTTGGGGAACTGGTCTATCCTTACTGGGGGATATCATACACCAATAAACTCATCTTT.

This clone is large within its sample. Additional DNA sequences in this sample encode the identical CDR3. The V gene is TRAV38-2/DV8, the J gene TRDJ1; the D gene is possibly TRDD3 (5 bases). The V end lost 0 bases, the J end lost 0 bases, and 27 bases lay between the germline ends. CDR3 size: 21 residues. Germline loops: CDR1 TSESDYY, CDR2 QEAYKQQN. CDR3 in DNA: TGTGCTTATAGGAGCGCCCGGGGACTAAAGCAGGGGGGGCAATACACCGATAAACTCATCTTT. Translation gives CAYRSARGLKQGGQYTDKLIF.

Within the sample, this clone is medium-sized (0.01 to 0.1%). The V gene is TRDV2, the J gene TRDJ3, with TRDD3 identical over 10 bases. Germline values: CDR1 GEAIGNYY, CDR2 EKD. There are 23 residues in the CDR3. V shed 5 bases and J 0 bases; nucleotides not matched to a gene: 21. The CDR3 nucleotides read TGTGCCTGTGCCCTAACCGATGGGGGATACCCTAACTTCAGCTCCTGGGACACCCGACAGATGTTTTTC. This codes for CACALTDGGYPNFSSWDTRQMFF.

On this clone: This likely traces to a read error, being one base from a far larger clone. This sample includes further DNA sequences coding for the same CDR3. This rearrangement joins TRAV38-2/DV8 to TRDJ1; TRDD3 is a possible D gene (5 bases). CDR3 length: 25 amino acids. Germline CDR1 TSESDYY, CDR2 QEAYKQQN. V dropped 0 bases and J dropped 0 bases, with 39 bases sitting between them. CDR3: CAYRSAWSDIQYWPMKPRYTDKLIF. The CDR3 nucleotides read TGTGCTTATAGGAGCGCTTGGTCCGACATCCAGTACTGGCCCATGAAACCCCGGTACACCGATAAACTCATCTTT.

The V and J genes are TRDV1 and TRDJ1, with 8 nucleotides matching TRDD2. The germline V gene encodes CDR1 TSWWSYY and CDR2 QGS. This CDR3 is 23 amino acids long. V trimming: 0 bases; J trimming: 0 bases; junction bases outside the gene matches: 24. CDR3 coding DNA: TGTGCTCTTGGGGAACTTTCATGCCGAACTTCCTACGGGTTGGTGGGGGACACCGATAAACTCATCTTT. Translating it yields CALGELSCRTSYGLVGDTDKLIF.

Points on this clone: With only one base between it and a far larger clone, this is likely a read error. This rearrangement joins TRDV1 to TRDJ2, with D uncertain. The CDR3 loop spans 21 amino acids. V was cut by 2 bases and J by 3 bases, with 28 bases left in between. Germline values: CDR1 TSWWSYY, CDR2 QGS. CDR3 sequence: CALGEIRLSGGRNSLTAQLFF. The CDR3 coding sequence is TGTGCTCTTGGGGAAATCCGCCTTTCCGGAGGGAGAAACAGCCTGACAGCACAACTCTTCTTT.

V and J are TRDV3 and TRDJ1; 12 nucleotides agree with TRDD3. Germline lookup yields CDR1 TVYSNPD and CDR2 GDNSRS (reference sequence). J lost 2 bases, V lost 2 bases, and 24 bases had no gene match. This CDR3 is 21 amino acids long. The CDR3 here is CAFGPCRDLTGGYSWTDKLIF. CDR3 in DNA: TGTGCCTTTGGCCCTTGCCGAGACCTTACTGGGGGATACTCGTGGACCGATAAACTCATCTTT.

This clone is categorized as medium-sized. The rearrangement links TRDV1 to TRDJ1; D is unresolved. V was clipped by 4 bases and J by 0 bases, with 12 bases between them. Germline assignment: CDR1 TSWWSYY and CDR2 QGS. This CDR3 contains 15 residues. The CDR3, as DNA: TGTGCTCTTGGGGTCCATAGGTCCCACACCGATAAACTCATCTTT. This translates into CALGVHRSHTDKLIF.